The source of this T cell receptor (beta chain) is a study of T cells in narcolepsy. Across the study: Patients with NT1 or NT2 and healthy control donors were enrolled. General study results and limits: Same-patient CSF and blood CD4+ T cell clonotypes included HCRT-specific and TRIB2-specific autoreactive ones. Reportedly, autoreactive clonotypes were serially detected in patients' blood but not controls'.

A word on this clone: Its antigen remains unidentified.

Using immunoSEQ multiplex PCR, the repertoire was profiled, and TCRdb retains in-frame clones only, with some absent. The sample records roughly 11,000 clones, 94% being singletons. CDR3 length equals 14 residues. V lost 8 bases to trimming and J lost 6 bases; unmatched junction nucleotides: 12. Germline assignment: CDR1 GTSNPN and CDR2 SVGIG (reference sequence). The receptor comes from a human donor with narcolepsy. The chain recombines TRBV30 with TRBJ2-1; 8 nucleotides agree with TRBD1. Material for sequencing was CD45RA- memory CD4+ T cells from PBMCs. The CDR3 reads CAIQGASGFNEQFF. The CDR3 nucleotides are TGTGCCATCCAGGGGGCTTCGGGATTCAATGAGCAGTTCTTC.